These 27 T cell receptor beta chains came from one sample sequenced in a study of T cell clones after liver transplantation. Method: immunoSEQ multiplex PCR; TCRdb's copy keeps in-frame clones and lacks some. This table holds tens of thousands of clones, about 95% found once. The starting material was CD8+ T cells from blood, obtained 12 months after liver transplant. These receptors all stem from a human patient who received a liver transplant. Some T cells may originate from the graft donor.

The V gene is TRBV16, the J gene TRBJ1-1; unclear D gene. The germline V gene has CDR1 KGHSY and CDR2 FQNENV. V was cut by 2 bases and J by 1 base, with 17 bases left in between. The CDR3 is 17 amino acids. The CDR3: CASSQPDWTVKNTEAFF. CDR3 nucleotides: TGTGCCAGCAGCCAACCCGATTGGACGGTAAAGAACACTGAAGCTTTCTTT. Full variable domain (remainder filled in from reference TRBV16 and TRBJ1-1): GEEVAQTPKHLVRGEGQKAKLYCAPIKGHSYVFWYQQVLKNEFKFLISFQNENVFDETGMPKERFSAKCLPNSPCSLEIQATKLEDSAVYFCASSQPDWTVKNTEAFFGQGTRLTVV.

This clone was observed a single time. The rearrangement joins TRBV4-1 to TRBJ2-1; TRBD2 matches 9 bases. Germline lookup yields CDR1 MGHRA and CDR2 YSYEKL. Trimming cost V 9 bases and J 8 bases; bases outside gene matches: 11. The CDR3 contains 14 residues. DNA for the CDR3: TGCGCCAGTACGGCAGCGGGAGGTTGGGATGAGCAGTTCTTC. Its translation is CASTAAGGWDEQFF.

V and J are TRBV4-3 and TRBJ2-7, with D hard to call. Trimming stripped 1 base from V and 7 bases from J, with 20 bases between. Germline V gene sequence: CDR1 LGHNA, CDR2 YSLEER. The CDR3 length is 16 residues. The CDR3 DNA sequence: TGCGCCAGCAGCCAAGTCGTCTTGAGTCGGTTAGAAGAGCAGTACTTC. It is translated as CASSQVVLSRLEEQYF.

The chain links TRBV5-1 to TRBJ2-1, with a possible D match to TRBD2 (5 bases). CDR1 is SGHRS and CDR2 is YFSETQ in the germline V gene. Trimming removed 4 bases at V and 8 bases at J, with 19 bases between. CDR3 size: 15 residues. In nucleotides, the CDR3 is TGCGCCAGCAGCCTGGAGCAGGAGGCGATTGATGAGCAGTTCTTC. Translated: CASSLEQEAIDEQFF. Complete variable domain (other parts from reference TRBV5-1 and TRBJ2-1): KAGVTQTPRYLIKTRGQQVTLSCSPISGHRSVSWYQQTPGQGLQFLFEYFSETQRNKGNFPGRFSGRQFSNSRSEMNVSTLELGDSALYLCASSLEQEAIDEQFFGPGTRLTVL.

This clone occurred once. The chain combines TRBV28 with TRBJ2-4; D may be TRBD1 (6 bases). The V and J ends lost 5 bases and 0 bases respectively, with 14 bases between them. The germline CDR1 and CDR2 sequences are MDHEN and SYDVKM. This CDR3 has 16 amino acids. The CDR3: CASSPAQGLAKNIQYF. The CDR3 DNA reads as TGTGCCAGCAGTCCCGCCCAGGGGCTAGCCAAAAACATTCAGTACTTC.

The chain carries TRBV2 and TRBJ2-6; D remains unclear. V dropped 11 bases and J dropped 0 bases, with 11 bases sitting between them. The CDR3 covers 14 residues. The germline V gene has CDR1 SNHLY and CDR2 FYNNEI. This CDR3 is CAVKGPSGANVLTF. CDR3 bases: TGTGCCGTAAAGGGTCCCTCTGGGGCCAACGTCCTGACTTTC.

The chain recombines TRBV27 with TRBJ2-4; maybe TRBD1 (5 bases). CDR3 length: 14 amino acids. V lost 8 bases and J lost 1, with 12 bases in between. Germline V gene lookup returns CDR1 MNHEY and CDR2 SMNVEV (reference sequence). The CDR3 loop is CASGAGMAKNIQYF. The CDR3 nucleotides read TGTGCCAGCGGCGCAGGGATGGCCAAAAACATTCAGTACTTC.

This chain uses TRBV2 with TRBJ1-5; 8 bases are a match to TRBD1. With V trimmed by 6 bases and J by 6 bases, 10 bases remained unmatched. The CDR3 extends over 15 amino acids. Germline values: CDR1 SNHLY, CDR2 FYNNEI. The CDR3 bases are TGTGCCAGCAGCGGGGGGGACAGGATGATTCAGCCCCAGCATTTT. Translated: CASSGGDRMIQPQHF.

The chain employs TRBV7-9 and TRBJ1-1; D is unresolved. The ends were cut back, 2 bases at V and 3 bases at J, with 19 bases in the middle. The CDR3 spans 17 residues. The germline gives CDR1 SEHNR, CDR2 FQNEAQ (reference sequence). DNA of the CDR3: TGTGCCAGCAGCTTAACGCTGACCAGTGAGGAAGACACTGAAGCTTTCTTT. Translating it yields CASSLTLTSEEDTEAFF.

The genes are TRBV11-2 and TRBJ2-2; D gene unclear. This CDR3 is built from 12 residues. In germline, CDR1 is SGHAT, CDR2 FQNNGV. The V end lost 7 bases, the J end lost 7 bases, and 10 bases lay between the germline ends. CDR3 DNA: TGTGCCAGCATGATCTTGTACGGGGAGCTGTTTTTT. Amino acid sequence: CASMILYGELFF.

V gene TRBV19 combines with J gene TRBJ2-5; 7 bases align to TRBD1. CDR1 is LNHDA, CDR2 SQIVND, per germline (reference sequence). The CDR3 has 14 amino acids. V shed 5 bases, J shed 2 bases, and the junction held 5 bases outside the gene matches. CDR3 sequence reads: CASSDRDNQETQYF. The CDR3 coding sequence is TGTGCCAGTAGTGACAGGGATAATCAAGAGACCCAGTACTTC.

The rearrangement uses TRBV7-2 and TRBJ1-1; no firm D call. The length of the CDR3 is 13 residues. Germline loops: CDR1 SGHTA, CDR2 FQGNSA. V was clipped by 4 bases and J by 1 base, with 7 bases between them. The CDR3 coding sequence is TGTGCCAGCAGCTCCGCCGGGAACACTGAAGCTTTCTTT. Translation gives CASSSAGNTEAFF. Combining the CDR3 with reference TRBV7-2 and TRBJ1-1 gives the whole variable domain GAGVSQSPSNKVTEKGKDVELRCDPISGHTALYWYRQSLGQGLEFLIYFQGNSAPDKSGLPSDRFSAERTGGSVSTLTIQRTQQEDSAVYLCASSSAGNTEAFFGQGTRLTVV.

This clone was recorded only once. V usage is TRBV27 and J usage is TRBJ2-5; 7 bases are shared with TRBD1. After removal of 0 bases from V and 7 bases from J, the junction contained 2 bases not matched to a gene. The CDR3 has 13 amino acids. Germline values: CDR1 MNHEY, CDR2 SMNVEV (reference sequence). The CDR3 protein is CASSLSYRGTQYF. The CDR3 DNA is TGTGCCAGCAGTTTATCGTACAGGGGGACCCAGTACTTC.

This rearrangement joins TRBV28 to TRBJ2-5, with D unclear. V was trimmed by 5 bases and J by 1 base, leaving 8 bases between them. The CDR3 totals 13 residues. Germline lookup yields CDR1 MDHEN and CDR2 SYDVKM. CDR3 sequence: CASSPRVQETQYF. The CDR3, as DNA: TGTGCCAGCAGTCCCCGGGTCCAAGAGACCCAGTACTTC.

The V and J genes are TRBV5-1 and TRBJ2-7; D is unresolved. CDR1 and CDR2 from the germline V gene are SGHRS and YFSETQ. Deletions cut 0 bases from V and 3 bases from J, with 7 bases between. The CDR3 loop spans 13 amino acids. CDR3 in amino acids: CASSLESGYEQYF. CDR3 DNA: TGCGCCAGCAGCTTGGAATCAGGCTACGAGCAGTACTTC.

J is TRBJ2-5 and V is TRBV7-9, with D perhaps matching TRBD1 (6 bases). The CDR3 extends over 15 amino acids. Germline loops: CDR1 SEHNR, CDR2 FQNEAQ (reference sequence). With 5 bases removed from V and 5 bases from J, the gap between germline ends came to 18 bases. The CDR3 protein is CASSPSNNRDETQYF. CDR3 coding DNA: TGTGCCAGCAGCCCGTCTAATAACAGGGACGAGACCCAGTACTTC.

The CDR3 sequence is CAWSWTGWEVRHEQYF. The CDR3 region has the DNA TGTGCCTGGAGTTGGACAGGGTGGGAGGTGAGACACGAGCAGTACTTC. The chain has TRBV30 and TRBJ2-7, with 8 bases identical to TRBD1. Germline assignment: CDR1 GTSNPN and CDR2 SVGIG (reference sequence). V gave up 2 bases and J gave up 5 bases; unmatched junction bases: 14. The CDR3 length is 16 residues.

This clone was picked up one time. The CDR3 loop reads CAWIQGTDTQYF. DNA of the CDR3: TGTGCCTGGATCCAGGGCACAGATACGCAGTATTTT. The chain is built from TRBV30 and TRBJ2-3; D gene ambiguous. CDR1 and CDR2 (germline): GTSNPN, SVGIG (reference sequence). V dropped 4 bases and J dropped 1 base, with 6 bases sitting between them. The CDR3 is 12 amino acids.

The chain combines TRBV6-5 with TRBJ2-7; unclear D gene. There are 13 residues in the CDR3. Trimming left V 3 bases short and J 2 bases short, with 8 bases between. CDR1 and CDR2 from the germline V gene are MNHEY and SVGAGI. The CDR3 DNA reads TGTGCCAGCAGTTATCCCTCTACCTACGAGCAGTACTTC. Residues: CASSYPSTYEQYF.

The chain is built from TRBV6-1 and TRBJ2-1, with 8 bases matching TRBD2. Looked up from germline, CDR1 is MNHNS and CDR2 is SASEGT. J was trimmed by 5 bases and V by 4 bases; bases with no gene match: 7. The CDR3 length is 15 residues. Here the CDR3 DNA reads TGTGCCAGCAGTGGACCGGGACTAGTAGACAATGAGCAGTTCTTC. This translates into CASSGPGLVDNEQFF.

This clone was detected a few times. This rearrangement joins TRBV6-6 to TRBJ2-5, with a possible D match to TRBD1 (6 bases). The CDR3 loop spans 15 amino acids. Germline V lookup: CDR1 MNHNY, CDR2 SVGAGI (reference sequence). Trimming pared 6 bases from V and 2 bases from J, leaving 16 bases between. The CDR3 sequence: CASSPWAGEQETQYF. The CDR3 nucleotides read TGTGCCAGCAGCCCCTGGGCAGGGGAACAAGAGACCCAGTACTTC.

V gene TRBV14 combines with J gene TRBJ2-1; 9 bases match TRBD2. Germline CDR1 SGHDN, CDR2 FVKESK. This CDR3 is 17 amino acids long. J gave up 8 bases and V 2 bases, and 13 bases lay outside the gene matches. CDR3 protein: CASSQPFSGRVEYEQFF. The CDR3 region has the DNA TGTGCCAGCAGCCAACCATTTAGCGGGAGAGTTGAGTATGAGCAGTTCTTC.

V gene TRBV9 combines with J gene TRBJ2-7; TRBD2 might be the D (6 bases). The CDR3 has 15 amino acids. The V gene's germline CDR1 is SGDLS and CDR2 YYNGEE. Trimming took off 0 bases at V and 6 bases at J, with 16 bases between the two ends. In nucleotides, the CDR3 is TGTGCCAGCAGCGTAGGTGGAGGGTCCTACTTCGAGCAGTACTTC. Protein: CASSVGGGSYFEQYF.

The J gene is TRBJ2-1, the V gene TRBV4-2, with D perhaps TRBD1 or TRBD2 (5 bases each). The CDR3 contains 14 residues. The V gene lost 3 bases and the J gene lost 8 bases, with 14 bases spanning the gap. Germline V lookup: CDR1 LGHNA, CDR2 YNFKEQ. Written as DNA, the CDR3 is TGTGCCAGCAGCCAGGGGGATCCTTCGGATGAGCAGTTCTTC. This translates into CASSQGDPSDEQFF.

This chain uses TRBV7-9 with TRBJ2-7, with a tentative D call TRBD2 (5 bases). The CDR3 is 16 amino acids. V was trimmed by 5 bases and J by 2 bases, leaving 19 bases between them. CDR1 is SEHNR and CDR2 is FQNEAQ in the germline V gene (reference sequence). In nucleotides, the CDR3 is TGTGCCAGCAGCCCATTGGAGGCACCAATCCCCTACGAGCAGTACTTC. It encodes CASSPLEAPIPYEQYF.

The rearrangement links TRBV20-1 to TRBJ2-7; D unclear. This CDR3 has 9 residues. Germline V gene sequence: CDR1 DFQATT, CDR2 SNEGSKA (reference sequence). The ends were cut back, 5 bases at V and 3 bases at J, with 2 bases in the middle. The CDR3 DNA reads TGCAGTGCTGGCTACGAGCAGTACTTC. Encoded protein: CSAGYEQYF.

J is TRBJ1-2 and V is TRBV5-4; D is perhaps TRBD1 (5 bases). From germline, CDR1 is SGHNT and CDR2 YYREEE (reference sequence). The CDR3 has 16 amino acids. Trimming took 0 bases from V and 1 from J, leaving 13 bases between them. The CDR3 sequence is CASSLAGEGNNYGYTF. In DNA form, the CDR3 reads TGTGCCAGCAGCTTGGCCGGGGAGGGGAATAACTATGGCTACACCTTC.